Listed below are T cell receptor beta chains from one sample, sequenced in a study of blood T cell repertoires in COVID-19. Assay used: immunoSEQ multiplex PCR; TCRdb lists only in-frame clones, some missing. The sample consists of 150,000 to 200,000 clones, about 89% of them appearing once. Sequenced material: peripheral blood. The origin of the receptors is a man aged 70-80 years with acute or convalescent COVID-19. The CDR3 runs from the conserved cysteine through the conserved F or W. D genes are given only for firm matches. The size of a clone is reported for some rows only, either as once, few or many, or as a class for expanded clones.

v_gene,j_gene,abundance,len,d_gene,CDR3nt,CDR3aa
TRBV9,TRBJ1-2,.,14,TRBD1,TGTGCCAGCAGCCTCGGGGGACAGGGGCTTGGCTACACCTTC,CASSLGGQGLGYTF
TRBV7-2,TRBJ2-5,.,13,.,TGTGCCAGCAGCCCGACTAGGCAAGAGACCCAGTACTTC,CASSPTRQETQYF
TRBV6-5,TRBJ2-3,.,15,.,TGTGCCAGCAGTTACTCGGTACCTATCACAGATACGCAGTATTTT,CASSYSVPITDTQYF
TRBV5-5,TRBJ2-5,.,15,.,TGTGCCAGCAGCCAGGAACTGGAGCGGAGAGAGACCCAGTACTTC,CASSQELERRETQYF
TRBV4-1,TRBJ1-6,.,17,.,TGCGCCAGCAGCCAAGAGGAAGCGAGGGTAGGCAATTCACCCCTCCACTTT,CASSQEEARVGNSPLHF
TRBV2,TRBJ2-1,.,17,TRBD1,TGTGCCAGCAGCCGACGGAGAGTACAGGGGGGCAGGGCTGAGCAGTTCTTC,CASSRRRVQGGRAEQFF
TRBV5-1,TRBJ1-6,.,16,.,TGCGCCAGCAGCTTGGGTGGCGGATCATTTAATTCACCCCTCCACTTT,CASSLGGGSFNSPLHF
TRBV3-1/TRBV3-2,TRBJ2-3,.,16,.,TGTGCCAGCAGCCAAGGGCGTGAGAGGCGCACAGATACGCAGTATTTT,CASSQGRERRTDTQYF
TRBV5-1,TRBJ2-2,.,15,.,TGCGCCAGCAGCTTCGTCAGTTCGAACACCGGGGAGCTGTTTTTT,CASSFVSSNTGELFF
TRBV6-6,TRBJ2-3,once,16,TRBD2,TGTGCCAGCAGTTATTCTAGCGGGAGTGGACCAGATACGCAGTATTTT,CASSYSSGSGPDTQYF
TRBV9,TRBJ2-3,.,17,TRBD2,TGTGCCAGCAGCGTTCGAGGACTAGCGGGAGGGTCGGATACGCAGTATTTT,CASSVRGLAGGSDTQYF
TRBV29-1,TRBJ1-2,.,13,TRBD1,TGCAGCGTTGAGGGACAGGACTACTATGGCTACACCTTC,CSVEGQDYYGYTF
TRBV2,TRBJ2-3,.,14,.,TGTGCCAGCAGTGATGCACTTTTCGCAGATACGCAGTATTTT,CASSDALFADTQYF
TRBV5-5,TRBJ1-2,.,16,.,TGTGCCAGCAGCTTACGGGGGGCGATTGACAAGGGTGGCTACACCTTC,CASSLRGAIDKGGYTF
TRBV5-1,TRBJ2-5,once,16,TRBD1,TGCGCCAGCAGCTTGGTTTCCGGGACAGGGGGGGAGACCCAGTACTTC,CASSLVSGTGGETQYF
TRBV23-1,TRBJ1-4,.,16,.,TGCGCCAGCAGTCAATCGGGCGGGACCACTAATGAAAAACTGTTTTTT,CASSQSGGTTNEKLFF
TRBV7-9,TRBJ1-5,.,14,TRBD1,TGTGCCAGCAGCTCGGACAGGGGGCCTCAGCCCCAGCATTTT,CASSSDRGPQPQHF
TRBV10-3,TRBJ1-3,.,16,.,TGTGCCATCAGTGAGGGGGCCGGTCTGGGCGGAAACACCATATATTTT,CAISEGAGLGGNTIYF
TRBV14,TRBJ2-5,.,14,.,TGTGCCAGCAGCCAATTGGGGACTCTCGAGACCCAGTACTTC,CASSQLGTLETQYF
TRBV13,TRBJ2-2,.,15,.,TGTGCCAGCAGCTCGATTTCGGGAAACACCGGGGAGCTGTTTTTT,CASSSISGNTGELFF
TRBV2,TRBJ1-2,.,14,TRBD1,TGTGCCAGCACTCTAGGGACAGGGGGTCGAGGCTACACCTTC,CASTLGTGGRGYTF
TRBV14,TRBJ2-1,.,18,.,TGTGCCAGCAGCCAAGAAATAGTTTGGGGGGATGACTACAATGAGCAGTTCTTC,CASSQEIVWGDDYNEQFF
TRBV5-1,TRBJ2-7,.,14,TRBD1,TGCGCCAGCAGCTACGGACAGGGGGAGAAAGAGCAGTACTTC,CASSYGQGEKEQYF
TRBV5-4,TRBJ2-3,.,15,TRBD2,TGTGCCAGCAGTATGAGCGGGGGGTACACAGATACGCAGTATTTT,CASSMSGGYTDTQYF
TRBV6-1,TRBJ2-7,.,15,.,TGTGCCAGCAGTGAAGGCAGGGGCGATTTCTACGAGCAGTACTTC,CASSEGRGDFYEQYF
TRBV2,TRBJ2-5,.,17,TRBD2,TGTGCCAGCATCCGGGGTGGGGCGGGGGATCACCAAGAGACCCAGTACTTC,CASIRGGAGDHQETQYF
TRBV11-2,TRBJ1-3,.,16,.,TGTGCCAGCAGCTTAGCTGGACAAGGATATGGAAACACCATATATTTT,CASSLAGQGYGNTIYF
TRBV5-6,TRBJ1-5,.,15,.,TGTGCCAGCAGCTTGAGGGGTGGTTACAATCAGCCCCAGCATTTT,CASSLRGGYNQPQHF
TRBV2,TRBJ1-1,.,14,.,TGTGCCAGCAGTGATCTTTGGCAGGGCACTGAAGCTTTCTTT,CASSDLWQGTEAFF
TRBV2,TRBJ2-5,.,16,.,TGTGCCAGCGATCCTAGGTCTCGCGGGTCGGGGGTGACCCAGTACTTC,CASDPRSRGSGVTQYF
TRBV7-2,TRBJ2-3,.,14,.,TGTGCCAGCAGCTTAGACAGGATCACAGATACGCAGTATTTT,CASSLDRITDTQYF
TRBV9,TRBJ1-4,.,14,.,TGTGCCAGCAGCGCCTCGGCGACAAAAGAAAAACTGTTTTTT,CASSASATKEKLFF
TRBV9,TRBJ2-5,.,15,TRBD1,TGTGCCAGCAGCGAAAGGACAGGGCCCTGGGAGACCCAGTACTTC,CASSERTGPWETQYF
TRBV7-3,TRBJ2-5,.,18,TRBD1,TGTGCCAGCAGCTTAGTTGGACAGGGAGGCCCTAGCCGAGAGACCCAGTACTTC,CASSLVGQGGPSRETQYF
TRBV11-2,TRBJ1-2,.,14,.,TGTGCCAGCAGCCCCAGGGACGGGGGATACGGCTACACCTTC,CASSPRDGGYGYTF
TRBV13,TRBJ2-3,.,14,TRBD2,TGTGCCAGCAGCTCCGGGACTAGGCGGGATACGCAGTATTTT,CASSSGTRRDTQYF
TRBV7-9,TRBJ2-7,.,16,.,TGTGCCAGCAGCGACAGGCTTCGGGTGCCCACCAACGAGCAGTACTTC,CASSDRLRVPTNEQYF
TRBV29-1,TRBJ2-1,.,14,.,TGCAGCGTTGACTCAGGAGCAGGGTGGAATGAGCAGTTCTTC,CSVDSGAGWNEQFF
TRBV27,TRBJ2-7,.,15,TRBD2,TGTGCCAGCAGTCCCCGGACTAGCGGTGCCTACGAGCAGTACTTC,CASSPRTSGAYEQYF
TRBV7-3,TRBJ2-1,once,14,TRBD2,TGTGCCAGCAGCTTTAACGGGAGGAACAATGAGCAGTTCTTC,CASSFNGRNNEQFF
TRBV3-1/TRBV3-2,TRBJ1-5,.,15,.,TGTGCCAGCAGCCAAGGGGGGCAGGGGTATCAGCCCCAGCATTTT,CASSQGGQGYQPQHF
TRBV14,TRBJ1-6,.,19,.,TGTGCCAGCAGCCAAAAGAGAGGGGGGGGCGGGACGGCCCCTTCACCCCTCCACTTT,CASSQKRGGGGTAPSPLHF
TRBV6-6,TRBJ2-1,.,16,TRBD2,TGTGCCACTCGACTAGCGGGAGGGGGGGCCTACAATGAGCAGTTCTTC,CATRLAGGGAYNEQFF
TRBV7-2,TRBJ2-6,.,15,.,TGTGCCAGCAGCTTAGTCGGTCCTGGGGCCAACGTCCTGACTTTC,CASSLVGPGANVLTF
TRBV7-3,TRBJ2-3,.,17,.,TGTGCCAGCAGCTTACAAGGACAACCCGGAACCGCAGATACGCAGTATTTT,CASSLQGQPGTADTQYF
TRBV7-3,TRBJ2-1,once,15,.,TGTGCCAGCAGCCGCATTAGCGACTCCTACAATGAGCAGTTCTTC,CASSRISDSYNEQFF
TRBV5-4,TRBJ2-3,.,14,.,TGTGCCAGCAGCTTGAAACGAGAGTTGGATACGCAGTATTTT,CASSLKRELDTQYF
TRBV12-3/TRBV12-4,TRBJ1-1,.,13,TRBD1,TGTGCCAGCAGGCGACAGGGGAACACTGAAGCTTTCTTT,CASRRQGNTEAFF
TRBV10-3,TRBJ1-2,.,13,.,TGTGCCATTAGTTCAGGGGTAGGCTATGGCTACACCTTC,CAISSGVGYGYTF